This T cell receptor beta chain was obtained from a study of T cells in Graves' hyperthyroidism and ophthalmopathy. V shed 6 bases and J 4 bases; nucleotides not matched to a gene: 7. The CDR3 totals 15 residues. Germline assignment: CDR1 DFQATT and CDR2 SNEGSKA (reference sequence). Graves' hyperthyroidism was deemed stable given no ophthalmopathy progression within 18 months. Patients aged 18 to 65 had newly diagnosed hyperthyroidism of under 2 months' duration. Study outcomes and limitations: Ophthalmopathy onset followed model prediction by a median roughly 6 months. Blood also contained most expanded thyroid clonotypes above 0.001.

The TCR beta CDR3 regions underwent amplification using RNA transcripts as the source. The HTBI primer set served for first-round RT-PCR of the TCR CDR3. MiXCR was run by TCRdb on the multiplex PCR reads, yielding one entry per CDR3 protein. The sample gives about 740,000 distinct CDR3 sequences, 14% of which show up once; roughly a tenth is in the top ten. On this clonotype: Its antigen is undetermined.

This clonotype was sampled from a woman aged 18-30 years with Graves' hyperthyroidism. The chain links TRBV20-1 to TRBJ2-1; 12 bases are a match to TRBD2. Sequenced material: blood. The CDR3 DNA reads TGCAGTGCCGCGAGGACTAGCGGGGTTTACAATGAGCAGTTCTTC. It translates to CSAARTSGVYNEQFF.